The present T cell receptor beta chain was sequenced within a study of T cells after yellow fever vaccination (dated by TCRdb to the late 2010s). In the study overall: Staining for CD3, CD45RA, CCR7 and CD95 was used to sort memory subsets (EM, EMRA, CM and Tscm) on a BD FACS Aria III. Libraries from fractions with low cell numbers were prepared with the SMART-Seq v4 Ultra Low Input RNA kit. Bulk TCR alpha and beta repertoires were sequenced longitudinally to track T-cell clones before and after primary and booster YFV17D yellow fever vaccination. The cohort comprised two healthy male donors, one aged 18 to 30 and one aged 30 to 40 years. Bulk PBMC replicates and cell subsets were isolated from blood drawn at multiple timepoints before and after both primary and secondary immunization. Memory subsets were sorted on days 0, 15 and 45 and at 18 months following primary vaccination, and on days 0, 15 and 45 following the 30-year booster.

What the work shows at the level of the full study, not this receptor alone: A small fraction of clonotypes showed up in both the CD4 and CD8 compartments, probably as a result of convergent recombination. The secondary T-cell response was found to be weaker but faster than the primary response, with a peak reached on day 5 rather than on day 15. FACS-sorted repertoires could contain abundant contaminating clonotypes from the bulk population, so computational filtering was required. Because only a couple of donors were included in the study, the extent to which the findings can be generalized is limited. On day 0, almost all vaccine-responding clonotypes were below detection in the sorted memory subsets. Most clones expanded after primary vaccination (roughly 96% of CD4 and 70% to 90% of CD8) were re-detected after the booster, suggesting that broad memory maintenance occurred.

TCR cDNA was made using 5'RACE template switching, a step that added a universal primer site and unique molecular identifiers. cDNA synthesis was primed from both the TCR alpha and TCR beta constant segments. Two PCR steps were used to amplify libraries, with sample barcodes and sequencing adapters being added in the second step. Libraries were sequenced on Illumina HiSeq 2500 (2x100 bp) or NovaSeq (2x150 bp). The study's own analysis went as follows. MIGEC was used to demultiplex reads and collapse the reads into UMI consensus sequences, and MiXCR was used for V(D)J alignment. Using edgeR on replicate PBMC samples, clonotypes were called vaccine-responding if FDR was below 0.01 and the log2 fold change was above 5 up to day 15. Each bulk clonotype received a CD4 or CD8 identity based on whether the sequenced CD4 or CD8 repertoire contained that clonotype at higher abundance. To estimate the distribution of each clone across memory phenotypes, clonotype frequencies in memory subsets were weighted by FACS-sorted cell numbers. Clones were called with MiXCR by TCRdb after fastp trimmed the public reads at Q25, and only in-frame beta chains were retained. Each record represents a unique CDR3 protein, reported with the most common genes and DNA among its rows. TCRdb assigned the V and J calls; the authors' analysis was not used. The sample data list about 46,000 distinct CDR3 sequences, and 5.5% to 7.5% of these were observed just once. The ten largest clones add up to about 10% of the sample.

Note on this clonotype: Base qualities are not provided; no much larger clone lies one nucleotide away.

The treatment or condition label, read with the paper, signifies: live attenuated yellow fever vaccine strain. A standard Ficoll-Paque protocol was used to isolate PBMCs from peripheral blood. The RNeasy Micro Kit was used to extract RNA from sorted memory subsets. The sequence was obtained from a man under 40 who received the YFV17D yellow fever vaccine. The sample consisted of PBMCs, either bulk or a sorted T-cell subset (CD4+, CD8+, memory, or dextramer-sorted; not recorded which), taken 45 days after the yellow fever booster vaccination.

CDR3 loop: CASSQDTLDGTPANWSTEAFF. Read as DNA, the sequence is TGTGCCAGCAGCCAAGATACTCTCGACGGTACTCCTGCTAACTGGAGCACTGAAGCTTTCTTT. The chain links TRBV3-1 with TRBJ1-1, with no confidently assigned D gene. Trimming removed 0 bases from V and 4 bases from J, leaving 30 bases between the germline ends. CDR1 LGHDT and CDR2 YNNKEL are derived from the germline V gene (reference sequence). Measured from the cysteine to the phenylalanine, the CDR3 is 21 residues long. The only DNA kept is the CDR3, 63 bases in frame from the first base.